One and the same sample provided the 10 T cell receptor beta chains below, sequenced in a study of graft-versus-host responses after intestinal transplantation. Generated by immunoSEQ multiplex PCR, the TCRdb table keeps only in-frame clones and is missing some. The repertoire holds 74,000 or so clones, with 80% to 95% as singletons. Specimen: PBMCs, collected 98 days after intestinal transplantation. The receptor source for this set is a human patient who received an intestinal transplant, so some T cells may come from the graft donor.

The genes are TRBV2 and TRBJ2-3; D perhaps matches TRBD1 (5 bases). Germline assignment: CDR1 SNHLY and CDR2 FYNNEI. The CDR3 covers 13 residues. V was shortened by 8 bases and J by 1 base, with 10 bases between the two germline ends. This CDR3 reads CASEIGGTDTQYF. The CDR3 nucleotides read TGTGCCAGCGAGATAGGGGGCACAGATACGCAGTATTTT.

The rearrangement links TRBV19 to TRBJ2-1, with a weak D call TRBD2 (5 bases). Trimming took 1 base from V and 3 from J, leaving 13 bases between them. CDR3 length equals 16 residues. Germline CDR1 and CDR2: LNHDA and SQIVND (reference sequence). This CDR3 reads CASSIVYEGDYNEQFF. The CDR3 DNA reads as TGTGCCAGTAGTATAGTGTACGAGGGAGACTACAATGAGCAGTTCTTC.

V usage is TRBV18 and J usage is TRBJ2-3, with D perhaps matching TRBD1 (5 bases). The CDR3 totals 13 residues. V was trimmed by 2 bases and J by 6 bases, leaving 9 bases between them. Germline V gives CDR1 KGHSH, CDR2 LQKENI. The CDR3 sequence is CASSPAGSDTQYF. The CDR3, as DNA: TGTGCCAGCTCACCAGCAGGGTCCGATACGCAGTATTTT.

The rearrangement joins TRBV7-6 to TRBJ1-1, with D hard to call. Germline CDR1 and CDR2: SGHVS and FNYEAQ. V was cut by 5 bases and J by 1 base, with 11 bases left in between. This CDR3 region has 14 residues. The CDR3 loop is CASSLAARNTEAFF. The CDR3 DNA sequence: TGTGCCAGCAGCCTCGCGGCAAGGAACACTGAAGCTTTCTTT.

This rearrangement joins TRBV9 to TRBJ1-1, with D unclear. Germline CDR1 reads SGDLS; CDR2 reads YYNGEE. V lost 0 bases, J lost 4 bases, and 13 bases lay in between. The CDR3 is 15 amino acids. CDR3 loop: CASSVVGSQGTEAFF. As DNA, the CDR3 is TGTGCCAGCAGCGTAGTAGGGTCTCAAGGCACTGAAGCTTTCTTT.

The chain recombines TRBV7-9 with TRBJ2-7, with D possibly being TRBD2 (5 bases). The V end was cut by 11 bases, the J end by 0 bases, with 17 bases between. This CDR3 region has 14 residues. Germline V lookup: CDR1 SEHNR, CDR2 FQNEAQ (reference sequence). CDR3 coding DNA: TGTGCCGGAGGCACTGGGGAATACTCCTACGAGCAGTACTTC. It is translated as CAGGTGEYSYEQYF.

To note about this clone: The same CDR3 arises from other DNA sequences in this sample as well. The chain is built from TRBV5-1 and TRBJ2-7, with D hard to call. This CDR3 is 13 amino acids long. Trimming took off 0 bases at V and 4 bases at J, with 8 bases between the two ends. The germline V gene encodes CDR1 SGHRS and CDR2 YFSETQ. The DNA for the CDR3 is TGCGCCAGCAGCTTGGCCGGGTCTTACGAGCAGTACTTC. It encodes CASSLAGSYEQYF.

The chain has TRBV28 and TRBJ2-5; D remains unclear. The assigned J gene may be wrong: the sequence end matches TRBJ2-7 better. From germline, CDR1 is MDHEN and CDR2 SYDVKM. The CDR3 extends over 13 amino acids. CDR3 sequence: CASSLESSYEQYF. The DNA of the CDR3 is TGTGCCAGCAGTTTAGAGAGCTCCTACGAGCAGTACTTC.

The chain recombines TRBV27 with TRBJ1-5; TRBD1 aligns across 7 bases. Looked up from germline, CDR1 is MNHEY and CDR2 is SMNVEV (reference sequence). The ends lost 6 bases at V and 4 bases at J; junction bases unmatched: 3. This CDR3 is built from 13 residues. DNA of the CDR3: TGTGCCAGCAGAACAGGGGAAAATCAGCCCCAGCATTTT. Protein: CASRTGENQPQHF.

This chain links TRBV7-3 with TRBJ2-1, with D possibly TRBD2 on 6 matching bases. Trimming pared 2 bases from V and 6 bases from J, leaving 17 bases between. The CDR3 is made up of 16 amino acids. Looked up from germline, CDR1 is SGHTA and CDR2 is FQGTGA. The CDR3, as DNA: TGTGCCAGCAGCTTACCGCCGCGACGGGAGCCCAATGAGCAGTTCTTC. This sequence encodes CASSLPPRREPNEQFF.